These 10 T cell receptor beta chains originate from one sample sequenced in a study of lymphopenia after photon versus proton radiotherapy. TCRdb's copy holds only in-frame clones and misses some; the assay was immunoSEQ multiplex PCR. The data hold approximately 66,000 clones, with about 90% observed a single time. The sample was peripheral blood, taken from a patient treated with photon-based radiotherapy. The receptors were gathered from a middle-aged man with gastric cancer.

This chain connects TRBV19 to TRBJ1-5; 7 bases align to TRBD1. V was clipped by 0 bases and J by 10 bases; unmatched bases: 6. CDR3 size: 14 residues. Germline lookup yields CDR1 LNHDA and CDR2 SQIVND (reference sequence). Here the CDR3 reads CASSIDRGVGPQHF. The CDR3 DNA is TGTGCCAGTAGTATAGACAGGGGGGTTGGCCCCCAGCATTTT.

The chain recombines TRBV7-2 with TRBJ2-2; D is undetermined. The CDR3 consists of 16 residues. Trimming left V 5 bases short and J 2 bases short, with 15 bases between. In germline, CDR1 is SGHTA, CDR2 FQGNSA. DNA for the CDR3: TGTGCCAGCAGCCCCACCGCCAGGCCCAACACCGGGGAGCTGTTTTTT. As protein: CASSPTARPNTGELFF.

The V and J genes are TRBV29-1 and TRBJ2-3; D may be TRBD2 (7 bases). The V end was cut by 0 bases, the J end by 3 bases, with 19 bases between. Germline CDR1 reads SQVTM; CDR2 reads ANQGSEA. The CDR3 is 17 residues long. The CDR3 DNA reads TGCAGCGTTGAAGAAGGGGGTTCGGGGGGCCCTACAGATACGCAGTATTTT. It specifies CSVEEGGSGGPTDTQYF.

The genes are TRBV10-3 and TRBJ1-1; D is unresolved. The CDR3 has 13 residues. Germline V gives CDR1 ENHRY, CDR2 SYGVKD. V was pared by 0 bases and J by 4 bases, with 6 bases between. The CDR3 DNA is TGTGCCATCAGTGAGTCGCTTCGCACTGAAGCTTTCTTT. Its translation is CAISESLRTEAFF.

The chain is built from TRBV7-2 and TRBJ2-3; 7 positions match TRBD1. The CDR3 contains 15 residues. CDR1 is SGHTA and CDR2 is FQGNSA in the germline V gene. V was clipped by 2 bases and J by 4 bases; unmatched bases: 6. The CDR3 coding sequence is TGTGCCAGCAGCTTATTACCCCAGGGGGCAGATACGCAGTATTTT. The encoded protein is CASSLLPQGADTQYF.

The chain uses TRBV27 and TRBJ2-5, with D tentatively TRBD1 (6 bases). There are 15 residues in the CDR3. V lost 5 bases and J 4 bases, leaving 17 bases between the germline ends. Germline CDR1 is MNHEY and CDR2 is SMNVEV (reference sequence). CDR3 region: CASSLRGGPVETQYF. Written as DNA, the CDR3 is TGTGCCAGCAGTCTCCGAGGGGGTCCCGTAGAGACCCAGTACTTC.

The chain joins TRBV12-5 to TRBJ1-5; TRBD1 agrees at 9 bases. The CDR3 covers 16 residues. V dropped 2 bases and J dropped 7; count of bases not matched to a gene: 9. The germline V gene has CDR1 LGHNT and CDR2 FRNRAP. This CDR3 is CASGLSLGQGRQPQHF. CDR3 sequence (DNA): TGTGCTAGTGGTTTGTCCCTTGGACAGGGGAGACAGCCCCAGCATTTT.

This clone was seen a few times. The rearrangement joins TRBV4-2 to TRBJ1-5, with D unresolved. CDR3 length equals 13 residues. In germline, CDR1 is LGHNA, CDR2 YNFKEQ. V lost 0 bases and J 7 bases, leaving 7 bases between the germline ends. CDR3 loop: CASSQEERQPQHF. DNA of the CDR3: TGTGCCAGCAGCCAAGAGGAGCGCCAGCCCCAGCATTTT.

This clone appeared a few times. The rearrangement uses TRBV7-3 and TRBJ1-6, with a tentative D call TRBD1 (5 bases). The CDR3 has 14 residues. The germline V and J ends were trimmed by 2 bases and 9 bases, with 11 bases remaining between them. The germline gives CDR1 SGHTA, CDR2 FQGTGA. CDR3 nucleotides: TGTGCCAGCAGCTTAGCCAGGGTGGGTTCACCCCTCCACTTT. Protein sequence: CASSLARVGSPLHF.

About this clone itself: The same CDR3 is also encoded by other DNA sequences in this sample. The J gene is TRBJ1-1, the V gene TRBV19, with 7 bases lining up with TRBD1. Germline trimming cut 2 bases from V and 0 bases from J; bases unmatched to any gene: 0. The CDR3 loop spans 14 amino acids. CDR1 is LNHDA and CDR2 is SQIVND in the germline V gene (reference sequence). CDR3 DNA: TGTGCCAGTAGTATAAGGGGGCTGAACACTGAAGCTTTCTTT. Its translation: CASSIRGLNTEAFF.